This entry is about one TCR beta chain. Germline CDR1 is SGDLS and CDR2 is YYNGEE. Trimming pared 0 bases from V and 4 bases from J, leaving 16 bases between. The CDR3 is made up of 16 amino acids. The data derive from a study of T cell repertoires in cytomegalovirus infection. MiXCR, run by TCRdb on the reads, gives a single entry per CDR3 protein. Seen here are 250,000 or so distinct CDR3 sequences, about a sixth observed once, and the top ten hold 40% to 55%. The sample was CD8+ T cells from PBMCs. The source of this sequence is a human donor in good health (CMV status not recorded). Some clones in this sample may be carry-over from other donors' samples. The J gene is TRBJ1-1, the V gene TRBV9; D is perhaps TRBD1 (5 bases). CDR3 nucleotide sequence: TGTGCCAGCAGCGTAGCTACGGGGGGGACGAGCACTGAAGCTTTCTTT. Its protein product is CASSVATGGTSTEAFF.